A single sample gave rise to the 12 T cell receptor beta chains below, sequenced in a study of T cell repertoires in cytomegalovirus infection. TCRdb re-analysed the reads in MiXCR, keeping a single row per CDR3 protein. The data show roughly 640,000 distinct CDR3 sequences, more than 20% seen once. The material sequenced was CD8+ T cells from PBMCs. These receptors were obtained from a human donor in good health (CMV status not recorded). Some clones in this sample may be carry-over from other donors' samples.

This clonotype was counted only a few times. The chain joins TRBV7-6 to TRBJ2-7; 9 nucleotides match TRBD2. With V trimmed by 4 bases and J by 5 bases, 12 bases remained unmatched. There are 16 residues in the CDR3. Looked up from germline, CDR1 is SGHVS and CDR2 is FNYEAQ. Here the CDR3 DNA reads TGTGCCAGCAGCTCCCTCGCGGGGGGGGCCGGGGACGAGCAGTACTTC. Translating gives CASSSLAGGAGDEQYF.

The rearrangement links TRBV14 to TRBJ2-1, with D possibly being TRBD2 (6 bases). CDR3 length: 13 amino acids. Trimming took 0 bases from V and 12 from J, leaving 12 bases between them. CDR1 and CDR2 (germline): SGHDN, FVKESK. For the CDR3, the DNA is TGTGCCAGCAGCCAAGACCGAGGGGACTGGCAGTTCTTC. Translation: CASSQDRGDWQFF. Supplemented by reference TRBV14 and TRBJ2-1, the full variable domain reads EAGVTQFPSHSVIEKGQTVTLRCDPISGHDNLYWYRRVMGKEIKFLLHFVKESKQDESGMPNNRFLAERTGGTYSTLKVQPAELEDSGVYFCASSQDRGDWQFFGPGTRLTVL.

The chain has TRBV12-3 or TRBV12-4 and TRBJ2-7; 14 bases align to TRBD2. J lost 5 bases, V lost 4 bases, and 4 bases had no gene match. This CDR3 contains 15 residues. The CDR3 DNA reads as TGTGCCAGCAGTTCCCCGGGACTAGCGGGGGACGAGCAGTACTTC. Translating gives CASSSPGLAGDEQYF.

On this clonotype: The conserved phenylalanine or tryptophan normally closing the CDR3 is absent here, so this likely arose from a read error. The V call is TRBV12-5, the J call TRBJ2-7; D remains ambiguous. Per germline, CDR1 LGHNT and CDR2 FRNRAP. CDR3 length: 16 amino acids. The V end was cut by 2 bases, the J end by 0 bases, with 14 bases between. The CDR3 protein is CASGLSNQVYSYEQYY. The CDR3 nucleotides read TGTGCTAGTGGTTTGTCAAATCAGGTTTACTCCTACGAGCAGTACTAC.

Only a few counts were recorded for this clonotype. The rearrangement links TRBV20-1 to TRBJ2-7; 11 nucleotides align to TRBD2. The germline V gene encodes CDR1 DFQATT and CDR2 SNEGSKA (reference sequence). This CDR3 has 15 amino acids. The V and J ends lost 3 bases and 0 bases, in that order; junction bases with no gene match: 4. CDR3 loop: CSARKLAGDSYEQYV. As DNA, the CDR3 is TGCAGTGCTAGGAAACTAGCGGGGGACTCCTACGAGCAGTACGTC.

The chain is built from TRBV29-1 and TRBJ2-3, with 7 bases that match TRBD1. Unmatched junction bases numbered 4, after V lost 7 bases and J lost 0 bases. The CDR3 has 13 residues. CDR1 SQVTM and CDR2 ANQGSEA come from the germline V gene. This chain's CDR3 is CSGRQGSTDTQYF. The CDR3 DNA is TGCAGCGGTAGACAGGGAAGCACAGATACGCAGTATTTT.

The chain is built from TRBV27 and TRBJ2-1, with no clear D. The CDR3 consists of 17 residues. The ends were cut back, 7 bases at V and 3 bases at J, with 22 bases in the middle. The V gene's germline CDR1 is MNHEY and CDR2 SMNVEV (reference sequence). CDR3 region: CASTPTIGLILYNEQFF. As DNA, the CDR3 is TGTGCCAGCACTCCCACTATCGGGCTGATCCTCTACAATGAGCAGTTCTTC.

Notes on this clonotype: A much larger clone differs by one base, so this may be a read error. Written as DNA, the CDR3 is TGTGCCAGCAGAGCAAGGGGACAGGGGGTTTACAATGAGCAGTTCTTC. It encodes CASRARGQGVYNEQFF. The chain links TRBV11-3 to TRBJ2-1; 11 bases map to TRBD1. From germline, CDR1 is SGHNT and CDR2 YENEEA. The V segment lost 6 bases and the J segment 4 bases; nucleotides outside the gene matches: 8. The CDR3 sequence is 16 residues long. The full variable domain, its missing parts supplied by reference TRBV11-3 and TRBJ2-1, is EAGVVQSPRYKIIEKKQPVAFWCNPISGHNTLYWYLQNLGQGPELLIRYENEEAVDDSQLPKDRFSAERLKGVDSTLKIQPAELGDSAVYLCASRARGQGVYNEQFFGPGTRLTVL.

This clonotype was seen a handful of times. The rearrangement links TRBV29-1 to TRBJ1-1; D gene uncertain. The CDR3 loop spans 11 amino acids. Germline V gene data show CDR1 as SQVTM and CDR2 as ANQGSEA. Trimming removed 4 bases from V and 6 bases from J, with 9 bases in between. CDR3 amino acids: CSVVGDAEAFF. CDR3 sequence (DNA): TGCAGCGTTGTGGGTGATGCTGAAGCTTTCTTT. The full variable domain, with the rest looked up from reference TRBV29-1 and TRBJ1-1, is SAVISQKPSRDICQRGTSLTIQCQVDSQVTMMFWYRQQPGQSLTLIATANQGSEATYESGFVIDKFPISRPNLTFSTLTVSNMSPEDSSIYLCSVVGDAEAFFGQGTRLTVV.

The gene calls are TRBV20-1 and TRBJ2-7; D is unresolved. V was trimmed by 7 bases and J by 0 bases, leaving 16 bases between them. CDR1 is DFQATT, CDR2 SNEGSKA, per germline (reference sequence). The CDR3 extends over 14 amino acids. CDR3 DNA sequence: TGCAGTGTATCACAGACCTCGGTCTCCTACGAGCAGTACGTC. Translating it yields CSVSQTSVSYEQYV.

V usage is TRBV20-1 and J usage is TRBJ2-2; the D gene is possibly TRBD2 (6 bases). Germline V CDR1 and CDR2: DFQATT, SNEGSKA (reference sequence). V lost 6 bases and J 5 bases, leaving 19 bases between the germline ends. The CDR3 is 15 residues long. CDR3 sequence: CSATSPQGLTGELFF. Written as DNA, the CDR3 is TGCAGTGCCACTAGCCCTCAGGGATTGACCGGGGAGCTGTTTTTT.

The V call is TRBV7-4, the J call TRBJ1-2; D is undetermined. The CDR3 sequence is 14 residues long. V shed 4 bases and J shed 3 bases, with 12 bases lying between them. Germline V gives CDR1 SGHVT, CDR2 SQSDAQ. The CDR3 sequence: CASSYQTLDYGYTF. As DNA, the CDR3 is TGTGCCAGCAGCTATCAGACCTTGGACTATGGCTACACCTTC.